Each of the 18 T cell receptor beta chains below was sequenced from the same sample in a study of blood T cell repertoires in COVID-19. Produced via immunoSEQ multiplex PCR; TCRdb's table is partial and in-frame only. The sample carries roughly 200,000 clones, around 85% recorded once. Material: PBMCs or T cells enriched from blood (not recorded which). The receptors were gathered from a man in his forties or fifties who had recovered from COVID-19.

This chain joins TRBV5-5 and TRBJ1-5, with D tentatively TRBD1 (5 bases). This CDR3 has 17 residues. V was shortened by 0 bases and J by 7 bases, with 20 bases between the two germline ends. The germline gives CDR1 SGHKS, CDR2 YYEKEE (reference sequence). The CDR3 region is CASSLGVDGTHQQPQHF. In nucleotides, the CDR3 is TGTGCCAGCAGCTTGGGAGTTGACGGGACTCACCAACAGCCCCAGCATTTT.

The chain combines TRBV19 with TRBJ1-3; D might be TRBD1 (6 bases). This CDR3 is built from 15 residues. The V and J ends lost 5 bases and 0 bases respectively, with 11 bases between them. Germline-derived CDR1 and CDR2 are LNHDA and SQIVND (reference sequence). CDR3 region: CASSAKTGSGNTIYF. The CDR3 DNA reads TGTGCCAGTAGTGCAAAGACAGGCTCTGGAAACACCATATATTTT.

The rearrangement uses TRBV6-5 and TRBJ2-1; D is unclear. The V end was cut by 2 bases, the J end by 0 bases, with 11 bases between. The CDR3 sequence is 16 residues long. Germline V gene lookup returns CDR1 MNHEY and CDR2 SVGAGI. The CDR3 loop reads CASSYVVKSSYNEQFF. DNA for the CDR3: TGTGCCAGCAGTTACGTAGTTAAAAGCTCCTACAATGAGCAGTTCTTC.

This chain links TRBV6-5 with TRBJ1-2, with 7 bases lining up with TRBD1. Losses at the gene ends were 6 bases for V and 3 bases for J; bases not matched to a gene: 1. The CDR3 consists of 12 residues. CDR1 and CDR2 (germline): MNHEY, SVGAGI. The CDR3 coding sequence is TGTGCCAGCAGGGGGACAGACTATGGCTACACCTTC. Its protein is CASRGTDYGYTF.

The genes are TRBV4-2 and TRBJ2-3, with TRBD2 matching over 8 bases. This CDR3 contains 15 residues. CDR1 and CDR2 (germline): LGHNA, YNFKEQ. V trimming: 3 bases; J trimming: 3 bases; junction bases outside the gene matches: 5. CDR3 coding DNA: TGTGCCAGCAGCCAGGGGACTAGTTGGACAGATACGCAGTATTTT. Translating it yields CASSQGTSWTDTQYF.

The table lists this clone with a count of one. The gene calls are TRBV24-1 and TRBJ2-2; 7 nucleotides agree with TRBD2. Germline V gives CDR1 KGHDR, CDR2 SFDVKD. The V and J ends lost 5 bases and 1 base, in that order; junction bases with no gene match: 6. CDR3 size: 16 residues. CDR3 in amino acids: CATSGGTSENTGELFF. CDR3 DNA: TGTGCCACCAGTGGGGGCACTAGCGAGAACACCGGGGAGCTGTTTTTT.

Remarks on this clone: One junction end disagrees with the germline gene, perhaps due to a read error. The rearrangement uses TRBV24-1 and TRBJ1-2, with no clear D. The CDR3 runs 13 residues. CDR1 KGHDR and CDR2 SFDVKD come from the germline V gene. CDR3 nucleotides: TGTGCCACCAGTGGATTTGCGGGCAGCGACTATTCCTTC. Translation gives CATSGFAGSDYSF.

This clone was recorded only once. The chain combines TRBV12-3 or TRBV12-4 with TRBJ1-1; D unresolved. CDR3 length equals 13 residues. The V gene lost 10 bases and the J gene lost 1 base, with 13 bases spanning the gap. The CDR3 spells CATLQDPNTEAFF. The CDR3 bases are TGTGCCACCCTTCAGGATCCGAACACTGAAGCTTTCTTT.

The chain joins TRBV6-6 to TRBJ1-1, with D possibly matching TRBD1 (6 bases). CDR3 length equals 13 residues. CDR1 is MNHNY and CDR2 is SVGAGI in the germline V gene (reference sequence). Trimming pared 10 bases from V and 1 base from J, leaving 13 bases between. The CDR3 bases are TGTGCCACCAACAGGGTGGGGAACACTGAAGCTTTCTTT. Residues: CATNRVGNTEAFF.

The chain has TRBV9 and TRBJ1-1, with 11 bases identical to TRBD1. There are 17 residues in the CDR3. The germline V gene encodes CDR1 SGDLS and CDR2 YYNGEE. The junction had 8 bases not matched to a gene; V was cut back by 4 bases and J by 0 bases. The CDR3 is CASSPRTGGYMNTEAFF. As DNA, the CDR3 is TGTGCCAGCAGCCCACGGACAGGGGGCTACATGAACACTGAAGCTTTCTTT.

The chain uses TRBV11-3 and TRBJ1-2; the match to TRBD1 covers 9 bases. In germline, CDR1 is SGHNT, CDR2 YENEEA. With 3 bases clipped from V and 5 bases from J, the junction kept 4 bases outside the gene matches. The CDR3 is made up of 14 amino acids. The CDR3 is CASSLGQGTYGYTF. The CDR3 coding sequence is TGTGCCAGCAGCTTGGGACAGGGAACTTATGGCTACACCTTC.

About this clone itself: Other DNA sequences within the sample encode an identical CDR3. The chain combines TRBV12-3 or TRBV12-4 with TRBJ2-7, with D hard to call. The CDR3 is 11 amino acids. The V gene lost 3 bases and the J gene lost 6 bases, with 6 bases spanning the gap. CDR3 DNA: TGTGCCAGCAGTTTCGGTGGCGAGCAGTACTTC. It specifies CASSFGGEQYF.

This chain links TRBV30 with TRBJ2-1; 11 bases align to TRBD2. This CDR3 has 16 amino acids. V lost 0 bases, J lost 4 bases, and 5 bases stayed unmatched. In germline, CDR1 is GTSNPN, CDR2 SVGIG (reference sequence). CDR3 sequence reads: CAWSVRGTSGYNEQFF. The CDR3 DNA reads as TGTGCCTGGAGTGTACGGGGGACTAGCGGATACAATGAGCAGTTCTTC.

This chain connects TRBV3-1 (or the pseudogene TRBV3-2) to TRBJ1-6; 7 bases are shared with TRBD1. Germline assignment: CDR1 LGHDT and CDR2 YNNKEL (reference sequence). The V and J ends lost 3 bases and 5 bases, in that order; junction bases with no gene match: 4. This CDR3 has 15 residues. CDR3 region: CASSHTGTDNSPLHF. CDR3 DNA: TGTGCCAGCAGCCATACCGGGACAGATAATTCACCCCTCCACTTT.

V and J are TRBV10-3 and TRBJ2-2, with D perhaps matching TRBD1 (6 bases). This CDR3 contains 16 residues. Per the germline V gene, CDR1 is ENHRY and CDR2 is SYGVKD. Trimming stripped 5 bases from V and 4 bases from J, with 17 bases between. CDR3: CAISLGQKGSTGELFF. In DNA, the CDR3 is TGTGCCATCAGTTTAGGACAGAAGGGGTCCACCGGGGAGCTGTTTTTT.

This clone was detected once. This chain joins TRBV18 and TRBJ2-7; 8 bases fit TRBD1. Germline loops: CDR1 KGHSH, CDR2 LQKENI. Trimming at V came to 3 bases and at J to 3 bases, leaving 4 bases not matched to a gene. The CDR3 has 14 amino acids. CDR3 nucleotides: TGTGCCAGCTCACCGGTCGGACAGGGCTACGAGCAGTACTTC. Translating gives CASSPVGQGYEQYF.

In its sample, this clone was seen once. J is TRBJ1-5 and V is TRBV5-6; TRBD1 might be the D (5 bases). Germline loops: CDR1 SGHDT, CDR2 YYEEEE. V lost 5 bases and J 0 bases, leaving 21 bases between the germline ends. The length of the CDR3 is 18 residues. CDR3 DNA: TGTGCCAGCAGGCAACGGGACTCAACTCATGGTAGCAATCAGCCCCAGCATTTT. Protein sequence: CASRQRDSTHGSNQPQHF.

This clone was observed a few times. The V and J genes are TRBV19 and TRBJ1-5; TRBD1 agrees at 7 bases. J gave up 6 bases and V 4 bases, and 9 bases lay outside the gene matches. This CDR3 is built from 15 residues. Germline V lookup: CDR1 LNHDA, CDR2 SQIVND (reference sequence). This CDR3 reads CASSTDQGVRQPQHF. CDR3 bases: TGTGCCAGTAGTACGGATCAGGGGGTACGTCAGCCCCAGCATTTT. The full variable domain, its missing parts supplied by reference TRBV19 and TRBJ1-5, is DGGITQSPKYLFRKEGQNVTLSCEQNLNHDAMYWYRQDPGQGLRLIYYSQIVNDFQKGDIAEGYSVSREKKESFPLTVTSAQKNPTAFYLCASSTDQGVRQPQHFGDGTRLSIL.